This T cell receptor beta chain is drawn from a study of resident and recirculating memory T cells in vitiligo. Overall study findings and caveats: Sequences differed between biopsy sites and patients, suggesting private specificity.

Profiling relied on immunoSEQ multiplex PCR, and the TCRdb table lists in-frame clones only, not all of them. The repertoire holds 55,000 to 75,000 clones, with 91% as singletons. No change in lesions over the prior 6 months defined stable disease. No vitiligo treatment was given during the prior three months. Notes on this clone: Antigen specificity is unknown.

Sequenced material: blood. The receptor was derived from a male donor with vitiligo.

The CDR3 bases are TGTGCCAGTAGTATGGGAGAAGGACCGCGGGCCTACGAGCAGTACTTC. This translates into CASSMGEGPRAYEQYF. This rearrangement joins TRBV19 to TRBJ2-7; D may be TRBD2 (5 bases). CDR1 is LNHDA and CDR2 is SQIVND in the germline V gene (reference sequence). V was trimmed by 3 bases and J by 2 bases, leaving 17 bases between them. The CDR3 consists of 16 residues. Filled out from reference TRBV19 and TRBJ2-7, the complete variable domain reads DGGITQSPKYLFRKEGQNVTLSCEQNLNHDAMYWYRQDPGQGLRLIYYSQIVNDFQKGDIAEGYSVSREKKESFPLTVTSAQKNPTAFYLCASSMGEGPRAYEQYFGPGTRLTVT.